Reported below is one T cell receptor beta chain. The data were taken from a study of T-cell reconstitution after alpha-beta-depleted transplantation in children. V was clipped by 4 bases and J by 5 bases, with 8 bases between them. CDR1 is SGHRS and CDR2 is YFSETQ in the germline V gene. The CDR3 has 12 amino acids. Preparation of the TCRbeta library used unique molecular identifiers. TCRdb re-called the PCR reads through MiXCR, storing one row per CDR3 protein. The sample comprises some 830,000 distinct CDR3 sequences, 16% of which are singletons, and 5% rests with the top ten. The sequence was collected from a male patient younger than 18 who had a stem cell transplant for acute lymphoblastic leukemia, so the T cells may come from the graft donor. The sequenced sample was PBMCs, mostly from graft donor cells, obtained 360 days after TCRalphabeta/CD19-depleted stem cell transplant. The chain is built from TRBV5-1 and TRBJ2-3; D gene ambiguous. CDR3 nucleotides: TGCGCCAGCAGCACGGAACTAGATACGCAGTATTTT. Amino acid sequence: CASSTELDTQYF. The whole variable domain, remainder taken from reference TRBV5-1 and TRBJ2-3, is KAGVTQTPRYLIKTRGQQVTLSCSPISGHRSVSWYQQTPGQGLQFLFEYFSETQRNKGNFPGRFSGRQFSNSRSEMNVSTLELGDSALYLCASSTELDTQYFGPGTRLTVL.